Listed here are 14 T cell receptor beta chains from one sample, sequenced in a study of post-analysis software for immune sequencing data. cDNA libraries for TCR beta contained unique molecular identifiers. TCRdb passed the PCR reads through MiXCR, listing each CDR3 protein once. The table records under 650,000 distinct CDR3 sequences, about 44% of them present only once. These receptors have no known antigen. Study-level results: Roughly five TRBV segments occurring more often in patients than controls included TRBV5-6, TRBV5-1 and TRBV20-1.

The sequenced material came from blood. These TCRs come from a girl between 5 and 17 years old with multiple sclerosis.

The chain joins TRBV29-1 to TRBJ2-1, with 9 positions matching TRBD2. J lost 0 bases, V lost 3 bases, and 9 bases had no gene match. This CDR3 contains 17 residues. Germline values: CDR1 SQVTM, CDR2 ANQGSEA. The CDR3 sequence: CSVEEGAGGSSYNEQFF. The CDR3 DNA reads TGCAGCGTTGAGGAAGGAGCGGGGGGAAGCTCCTACAATGAGCAGTTCTTC.

This chain connects TRBV29-1 to TRBJ1-2; D gene unclear. CDR3 length equals 12 residues. Germline CDR1 and CDR2: SQVTM and ANQGSEA. With 1 base removed from V and 4 bases from J, the gap between germline ends came to 7 bases. The CDR3 here is CSVEVYGYGYTF. DNA for the CDR3: TGCAGCGTTGAAGTGTACGGCTATGGCTACACCTTC.

This clonotype was recorded at least ten times. The chain uses TRBV7-9 and TRBJ2-1; D not certain. The V end lost 5 bases, the J end lost 10 bases, and 18 bases lay between the germline ends. CDR1 is SEHNR and CDR2 is FQNEAQ in the germline V gene (reference sequence). The CDR3 runs to 14 residues. The chain's CDR3 is CASSPADGLWEQFF. For the CDR3, the DNA is TGTGCCAGCAGCCCCGCGGACGGGCTCTGGGAGCAGTTCTTC.

The chain links TRBV7-9 to TRBJ2-3, with TRBD2 identical over 9 bases. CDR3 length equals 16 residues. Germline V CDR1 and CDR2: SEHNR, FQNEAQ (reference sequence). Losses at the gene ends were 5 bases for V and 3 bases for J; bases not matched to a gene: 9. The CDR3 DNA reads TGTGCCAGCAGCGGTAGCGGGAGAGAGGCAACAGATACGCAGTATTTT. This codes for CASSGSGREATDTQYF.

The chain is built from TRBV5-1 and TRBJ1-2; 9 nucleotides align to TRBD1. Germline V gives CDR1 SGHRS, CDR2 YFSETQ. V was pared by 0 bases and J by 3 bases, with 6 bases of the junction left unmatched. This CDR3 is 16 amino acids long. CDR3 in amino acids: CASSLAPGQGDYGYTF. DNA of the CDR3: TGCGCCAGCAGCTTGGCCCCGGGACAGGGCGACTATGGCTACACCTTC.

This clonotype turned up a few times. This chain links TRBV5-5 with TRBJ2-1, with a tentative D call TRBD1 (5 bases). V lost 4 bases and J 0 bases, leaving 11 bases between the germline ends. Looked up from germline, CDR1 is SGHKS and CDR2 is YYEKEE (reference sequence). The CDR3 consists of 15 residues. The DNA for the CDR3 is TGTGCCAGCAGCCCCCAGGGAAACTCCTACAATGAGCAGTTCTTC. It specifies CASSPQGNSYNEQFF.

The chain is built from TRBV12-3 or TRBV12-4 and TRBJ2-7, with 11 bases identical to TRBD2. This CDR3 has 18 residues. V was clipped by 6 bases and J by 1 base; unmatched bases: 14. This chain's CDR3 is CASSPWGLLAGASYEQYF. In DNA, the CDR3 is TGTGCCAGCAGCCCTTGGGGACTACTAGCGGGAGCGTCCTACGAGCAGTACTTC.

This rearrangement joins TRBV5-1 to TRBJ2-6; D gene unclear. V lost 0 bases and J lost 0, with 7 bases in between. Germline V CDR1 and CDR2: SGHRS, YFSETQ. This CDR3 is built from 16 residues. The CDR3 sequence: CASSLASFSGANVLTF. The CDR3 coding sequence is TGCGCCAGCAGCTTGGCCTCCTTCTCTGGGGCCAACGTCCTGACTTTC.

This clonotype was observed a handful of times. The rearrangement links TRBV12-3 or TRBV12-4 to TRBJ2-1; weak D call: TRBD2 (6 bases). Trimming took off 7 bases at V and 5 bases at J, with 21 bases between the two ends. This CDR3 contains 16 residues. The CDR3 region is CASTPSAGDWDNEQFF. CDR3 nucleotide sequence: TGTGCCAGCACCCCCTCAGCGGGCGACTGGGACAATGAGCAGTTCTTC.

The chain uses TRBV6-5 and TRBJ1-4, with D possibly matching TRBD1 (5 bases). This CDR3 spans 14 amino acids. Looked up from germline, CDR1 is MNHEY and CDR2 is SVGAGI. The V end was cut by 9 bases, the J end by 7 bases, with 18 bases between. The CDR3 coding sequence is TGTGCCAGTTCTGAAGGGGCGGGAGTTGAAAAACTGTTTTTT. Its translation is CASSEGAGVEKLFF.

The gene calls are TRBV5-1 and TRBJ2-2; TRBD1 agrees at 7 bases. The V gene end was trimmed by 3 bases and the J gene end by 2 bases; junction bases not matched to a gene: 4. The CDR3 consists of 15 residues. Germline CDR1 and CDR2: SGHRS and YFSETQ. The CDR3, as DNA: TGCGCCAGCAGCTCCGGGGACAGCAACACCGGGGAGCTGTTTTTT. It codes for CASSSGDSNTGELFF.

This clonotype was counted a few times. The V call is TRBV2, the J call TRBJ2-2, with 9 bases matching TRBD2. V shed 8 bases and J 3 bases; nucleotides not matched to a gene: 7. Germline V gives CDR1 SNHLY, CDR2 FYNNEI. This CDR3 is 15 amino acids long. The CDR3 is CASRLAGGYTGELFF. The CDR3, as DNA: TGTGCCAGCCGACTGGCGGGAGGGTACACCGGGGAGCTGTTTTTT.

The CDR3 protein is CASTRRGGLTDTQHF. CDR3 DNA sequence: TGTGCCAGCACGCGGCGGGGGGGCCTCACAGATACGCAGCATTTT. The chain uses TRBV12-3 or TRBV12-4 and TRBJ1-5; weak D call: TRBD1 (6 bases). Trimming took off 7 bases at V and 13 bases at J, with 26 bases between the two ends. CDR3 length: 15 amino acids.

This clonotype was seen only a few times. The chain has TRBV19 and TRBJ1-2, with 8 positions matching TRBD1. CDR3 length: 16 amino acids. With V trimmed by 7 bases and J by 4 bases, 14 bases remained unmatched. Looked up from germline, CDR1 is LNHDA and CDR2 is SQIVND (reference sequence). As DNA, the CDR3 is TGTGCCAGTACCCGTTCCGGGACAGGCGTTTCCTATGGCTACACCTTC. Translation gives CASTRSGTGVSYGYTF.